This passage covers 12 T cell receptor beta chains from one sample sequenced in a study of CD8 T cells in Susac syndrome (dated by TCRdb to between 2019 and 2020). Receptors were amplified or captured by the immunoSEQ multiplex PCR assay. RNA was extracted with the RNeasy kit and about 0.5 to 1 ug was reverse transcribed using random hexamers. TCRdb's own reprocessing of the public reads used fastp at Q25 and MiXCR and kept productive beta chains. Every CDR3 protein is listed once, alongside the most common genes and DNA of its rows. Here the sample has under 150,000 distinct CDR3 sequences; more than 85% occur a single time. Of the sample, about 0.15% is held by the ten largest clones. Sequenced: CD4+ T cells from PBMCs. These receptor sequences come from a human donor with Susac syndrome.

V is TRBV5-6 and J is TRBJ2-7; 7 positions agree with TRBD1. The CDR3 runs 15 residues. Germline V gene sequence: CDR1 SGHDT, CDR2 YYEEEE. V trimming: 4 bases; J trimming: 3 bases; junction bases outside the gene matches: 10. The CDR3 sequence: CASSKTVGQIYEQYF. CDR3 nucleotides: TGTGCCAGCAGCAAGACCGTGGGACAGATCTACGAGCAGTACTTC.

The chain links TRBV9 to TRBJ1-5, with a possible D match to TRBD1 (6 bases). The germline V gene encodes CDR1 SGDLS and CDR2 YYNGEE. Trimming shortened V by 4 bases and J by 0 bases, and 14 bases separated the two germline ends. This CDR3 region has 16 residues. In DNA, the CDR3 is TGTGCCAGCAGCCCAGGGGTCGGGGCTAGCAATCAGCCCCAGCATTTT. It yields the protein CASSPGVGASNQPQHF.

The chain combines TRBV3-1 with TRBJ2-7; TRBD1 matches at 8 bases. The CDR3 length is 13 residues. Germline loops: CDR1 LGHDT, CDR2 YNNKEL (reference sequence). The trim removed 8 bases at V and 4 bases at J, leaving 7 bases unmatched. The CDR3 DNA is TGTGCCAGCGCGAGACAGGGGAAGTACGAGCAGTACTTC. Translating it yields CASARQGKYEQYF.

This chain joins TRBV14 and TRBJ1-2; D may be TRBD1 (5 bases). The germline gives CDR1 SGHDN, CDR2 FVKESK. CDR3 size: 15 residues. V dropped 2 bases and J dropped 8 bases, with 18 bases sitting between them. CDR3 nucleotide sequence: TGTGCCAGCAGCCAACTTACTCAGGGTCTTGAGGGCTACACCTTC. Amino acid sequence: CASSQLTQGLEGYTF. The full variable domain, its missing parts supplied by reference TRBV14 and TRBJ1-2, is EAGVTQFPSHSVIEKGQTVTLRCDPISGHDNLYWYRRVMGKEIKFLLHFVKESKQDESGMPNNRFLAERTGGTYSTLKVQPAELEDSGVYFCASSQLTQGLEGYTFGSGTRLTVV.

Concerning this clonotype itself: The germline gene is not matched at one end of the junction; a read error may be the cause. The V gene is TRBV7-8, the J gene TRBJ2-1; TRBD1 matches at 11 bases. The germline CDR1 and CDR2 sequences are SGHVS and FQNEAQ. This CDR3 comprises 13 residues. CDR3 sequence: CASSFSGTGGLIF. CDR3 sequence (DNA): TGTGCCAGCAGCTTTTCCGGGACAGGGGGATTGATCTTC. The full variable domain, its missing parts supplied by reference TRBV7-8 and TRBJ2-1, is GAGVSQSPRYKVAKRGQDVALRCDPISGHVSLFWYQQALGQGPEFLTYFQNEAQLDKSGLPSDRFFAERPEGSVSTLKIQRTQQEDSAVYLCASSFSGTGGLIFGPGTRLTVL.

CDR3 sequence: CSARLDSGSTDTQYF. The CDR3 DNA reads TGCAGTGCCAGACTAGACAGTGGGAGCACAGATACGCAGTATTTT. This chain joins TRBV20-1 and TRBJ2-3; D perhaps matches TRBD2 (6 bases). The V end was cut by 6 bases, the J end by 0 bases, with 16 bases between. The germline gives CDR1 DFQATT, CDR2 SNEGSKA (reference sequence). The CDR3 loop spans 15 amino acids.

The table lists this clonotype with a count of one. The chain links TRBV29-1 to TRBJ1-1; the D is unclear. Germline-derived CDR1 and CDR2 are SQVTM and ANQGSEA. Trimming cost V 6 bases and J 1 base, with 12 bases left between them. CDR3 size: 13 residues. CDR3 residues: CSVALGRNTEAFF. DNA for the CDR3: TGCAGCGTCGCGCTTGGACGGAACACTGAAGCTTTCTTT.

This clonotype occurred once. The V call is TRBV11-3, the J call TRBJ2-1; the D is unclear. This CDR3 has 13 residues. V lost 5 bases, J lost 5 bases, and 10 bases lay in between. Germline V gene sequence: CDR1 SGHNT, CDR2 YENEEA. In DNA form, the CDR3 reads TGTGCCAGCAGCCCAACCCAGAACAATGAGCAGTTCTTC. Encoded protein: CASSPTQNNEQFF. Together with reference TRBV11-3 and TRBJ2-1, the CDR3 gives the full variable domain: EAGVVQSPRYKIIEKKQPVAFWCNPISGHNTLYWYLQNLGQGPELLIRYENEEAVDDSQLPKDRFSAERLKGVDSTLKIQPAELGDSAVYLCASSPTQNNEQFFGPGTRLTVL.

The gene calls are TRBV15 and TRBJ1-6, with a tentative D call TRBD1 (6 bases). Trimming removed 0 bases from V and 9 bases from J, with 15 bases in between. The germline CDR1 and CDR2 sequences are LNHNV and YYDKDF (reference sequence). The CDR3 is 16 amino acids. The CDR3 is CATSRDPRGGPSPLHF. Here the CDR3 DNA reads TGTGCCACCAGCAGAGATCCCAGGGGAGGCCCTTCACCCCTCCACTTT.

V gene TRBV18 combines with J gene TRBJ1-5; 9 bases fit TRBD1. Germline V gives CDR1 KGHSH, CDR2 LQKENI. J gave up 3 bases and V 3 bases, and 3 bases lay outside the gene matches. The CDR3 extends over 15 amino acids. CDR3 region: CASSPWTGDNQPQHF. The DNA of the CDR3 is TGTGCCAGCTCACCTTGGACAGGGGACAATCAGCCCCAGCATTTT. Full variable domain (outside the CDR3, taken from reference TRBV18 and TRBJ1-5): NAGVMQNPRHLVRRRGQEARLRCSPMKGHSHVYWYRQLPEEGLKFMVYLQKENIIDESGMPKERFSAEFPKEGPSILRIQQVVRGDSAAYFCASSPWTGDNQPQHFGDGTRLSIL.

The rearrangement uses TRBV7-8 and TRBJ2-7; D unclear. The germline V gene encodes CDR1 SGHVS and CDR2 FQNEAQ. The CDR3 consists of 15 residues. V gave up 3 bases and J gave up 5 bases, with 17 bases separating them. CDR3 sequence: CASSFYGDRAHEQYF. The CDR3 nucleotides read TGTGCCAGCAGCTTTTACGGAGATCGGGCCCACGAGCAGTACTTC.

The rearrangement joins TRBV4-3 to TRBJ1-1; D gene unclear. The CDR3 spans 15 residues. Germline values: CDR1 LGHNA, CDR2 YSLEER. V gave up 0 bases and J gave up 4 bases, with 12 bases separating them. CDR3: CASSQDTSTATEAFF. CDR3 nucleotides: TGCGCCAGCAGCCAAGATACGTCAACGGCCACTGAAGCTTTCTTT.